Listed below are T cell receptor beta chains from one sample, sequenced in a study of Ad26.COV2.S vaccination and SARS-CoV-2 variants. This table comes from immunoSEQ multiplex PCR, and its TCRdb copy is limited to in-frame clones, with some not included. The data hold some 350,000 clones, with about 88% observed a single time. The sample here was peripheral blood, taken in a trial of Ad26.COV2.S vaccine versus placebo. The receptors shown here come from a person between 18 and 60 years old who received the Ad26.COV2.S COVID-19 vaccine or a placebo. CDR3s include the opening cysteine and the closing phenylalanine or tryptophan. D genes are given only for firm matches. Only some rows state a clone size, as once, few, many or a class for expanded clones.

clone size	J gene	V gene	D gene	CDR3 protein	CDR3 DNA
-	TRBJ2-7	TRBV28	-	CASSLQHYEQYF	TGTGCCAGCAGTTTACAGCACTACGAGCAGTACTTC
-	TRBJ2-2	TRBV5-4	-	CASSLGGEYTGELFF	TGTGCCAGCAGCTTAGGCGGGGAGTACACCGGGGAGCTGTTTTTT
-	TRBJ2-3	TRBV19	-	CASSPRGNTDTQYF	TGTGCCAGTAGCCCCCGGGGGAACACAGATACGCAGTATTTT
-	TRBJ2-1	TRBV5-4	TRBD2	CASSFPPRTSGSSGNEQFF	TGTGCCAGCAGCTTTCCCCCCAGAACTAGCGGGAGTTCTGGAAATGAGCAGTTCTTC
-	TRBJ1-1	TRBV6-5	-	CASSPTGVSAFF	TGTGCCAGCAGCCCCACCGGGGTATCGGCTTTCTTT
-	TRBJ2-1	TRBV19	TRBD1	CASSIGLQLDRVFYNEQFF	TGTGCCAGTAGTATAGGCCTCCAGTTGGACAGGGTATTTTACAATGAGCAGTTCTTC
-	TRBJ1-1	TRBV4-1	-	CASSLLGGMNTEAFF	TGCGCCAGCAGCCTTCTTGGAGGGATGAACACTGAAGCTTTCTTT
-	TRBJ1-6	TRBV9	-	CASSVVGGSANNSPLHF	TGTGCCAGCAGCGTAGTTGGGGGTTCGGCCAATAATTCACCCCTCCACTTT
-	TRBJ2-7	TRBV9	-	CASSPRVGAYEQYF	TGTGCCAGCAGCCCAAGAGTGGGGGCCTACGAGCAGTACTTC
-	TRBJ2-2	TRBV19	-	CASSIARLTSGFANTGELFF	TGTGCCAGTAGTATAGCTAGGCTTACCTCTGGTTTCGCGAACACCGGGGAGCTGTTTTTT
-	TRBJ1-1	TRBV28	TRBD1	CASQKLKPGQGTGTEAFF	TGTGCCAGCCAAAAACTAAAACCGGGACAGGGGACAGGCACTGAAGCTTTCTTT
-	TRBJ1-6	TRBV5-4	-	CAIGDQVDSPLHF	TGTGCCATTGGGGACCAAGTGGATTCACCCCTCCACTTT
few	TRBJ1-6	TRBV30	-	CAWTRDGWSGVYNSPLHF	TGTGCCTGGACCCGGGACGGATGGTCAGGCGTCTATAATTCACCCCTCCACTTT
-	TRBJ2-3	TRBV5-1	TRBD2	CASSQLAGVTDTQYF	TGCGCCAGCAGCCAACTAGCGGGGGTAACAGATACGCAGTATTTT
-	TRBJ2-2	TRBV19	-	CASSIGQFTGELFF	TGTGCCAGTAGTATAGGACAGTTCACCGGGGAGCTGTTTTTT
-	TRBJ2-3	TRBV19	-	CASSIGWVQVADTQYF	TGTGCCAGTAGTATCGGGTGGGTTCAGGTCGCAGATACGCAGTATTTT
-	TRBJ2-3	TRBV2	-	CASSEGASSRTDTQYF	TGTGCCAGCAGTGAAGGCGCTAGCAGTCGCACAGATACGCAGTATTTT
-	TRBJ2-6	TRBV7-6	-	CASSLAGGPVGANVLTF	TGTGCCAGCAGCTTAGCGGGGGGGCCGGTTGGGGCCAACGTCCTGACTTTC
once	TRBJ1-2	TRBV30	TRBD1	CAWDRAGGYTF	TGTGCCTGGGACAGGGCTGGAGGCTACACCTTC
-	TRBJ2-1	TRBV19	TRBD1	CASQPGQGRGEQFF	TGTGCCAGCCAACCGGGACAGGGGAGAGGTGAGCAGTTCTTC
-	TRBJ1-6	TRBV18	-	CASSPSQGNNSPLHF	TGTGCCAGCTCACCATCGCAGGGGAATAATTCACCCCTCCACTTT
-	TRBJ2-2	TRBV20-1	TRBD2	CSASEGLAGALPGELFF	TGCAGTGCTAGTGAGGGACTAGCGGGAGCATTGCCCGGGGAGCTGTTTTTT
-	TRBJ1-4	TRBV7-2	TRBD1	CASSPGDRGRINEKLFF	TGTGCCAGCAGCCCGGGTGACAGGGGGCGCATTAATGAAAAACTGTTTTTT
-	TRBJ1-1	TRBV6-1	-	CASSEDRWEEAFF	TGTGCCAGCAGTGAAGACAGGTGGGAGGAAGCTTTCTTT
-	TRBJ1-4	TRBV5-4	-	CASSSPGGGEKLFF	TGTGCCAGCAGTAGCCCGGGGGGGGGCGAAAAACTGTTTTTT
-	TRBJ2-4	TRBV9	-	CASSVDRRGDIQYF	TGTGCCAGCAGCGTAGATAGGAGGGGTGACATTCAGTACTTC
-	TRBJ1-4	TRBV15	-	CATSSTKTNEKLFF	TGTGCCACCTCCAGTACGAAGACTAATGAAAAACTGTTTTTT
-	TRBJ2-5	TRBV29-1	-	CSVEDADIHLLAQYF	TGCAGCGTTGAAGATGCCGACATCCACCTCTTGGCCCAGTACTTC
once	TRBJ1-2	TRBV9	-	CASSVVSGEGYTF	TGTGCCAGCAGCGTAGTTTCAGGGGAGGGCTACACCTTC
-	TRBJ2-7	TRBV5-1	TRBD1	CASSWGIQAGGYEQYF	TGCGCCAGCAGCTGGGGGATCCAAGCAGGGGGCTACGAGCAGTACTTC
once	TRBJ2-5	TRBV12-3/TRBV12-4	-	CASSLTETQYF	TGTGCCAGCAGTTTAACAGAGACCCAGTACTTC
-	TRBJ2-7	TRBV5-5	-	CASSLVGASGEQYF	TGTGCCAGCAGCTTAGTGGGAGCCTCTGGGGAGCAGTACTTC
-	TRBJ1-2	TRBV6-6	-	CASSYASLYGYTF	TGTGCCAGCAGTTATGCGTCTCTCTATGGCTACACCTTC
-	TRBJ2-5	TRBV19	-	CASSLGETQYF	TGTGCCAGTAGTCTCGGAGAGACCCAGTACTTC